This T cell receptor (beta chain) originates from a study of identical twins. The CDR3 has 15 amino acids. Per germline, CDR1 SGHRS and CDR2 YFSETQ. The junction had 12 bases not matched to a gene; V was cut back by 7 bases and J by 5 bases. In regard to this clonotype: The target antigen is unknown.

Study-wide results and caveats: Out-of-frame sharing of TCR alpha in monozygotic twins was underestimated by models. Beta out-of-frame sequences displayed a weaker excess of sharing between twins. Partial confounding of zero-insertion analyses by invariant MAIT and iNKT cells was possible.

With template switching, a universal primer site was added, and the cDNA carried unique molecular identifiers. TCRdb re-called the 5' RACE reads with MiXCR, one entry per CDR3 protein. The sample includes 1.5 million to 2 million distinct CDR3 sequences, about 32% of them seen just once. This clonotype originated in a newborn girl in good health. Sequenced material: cord blood. J is TRBJ2-3 and V is TRBV5-1; TRBD1 matches 8 bases. CDR3 residues: CASAPGTGKQDTQYF. CDR3 coding DNA: TGCGCCAGCGCCCCTGGGACAGGAAAGCAAGATACGCAGTATTTT.